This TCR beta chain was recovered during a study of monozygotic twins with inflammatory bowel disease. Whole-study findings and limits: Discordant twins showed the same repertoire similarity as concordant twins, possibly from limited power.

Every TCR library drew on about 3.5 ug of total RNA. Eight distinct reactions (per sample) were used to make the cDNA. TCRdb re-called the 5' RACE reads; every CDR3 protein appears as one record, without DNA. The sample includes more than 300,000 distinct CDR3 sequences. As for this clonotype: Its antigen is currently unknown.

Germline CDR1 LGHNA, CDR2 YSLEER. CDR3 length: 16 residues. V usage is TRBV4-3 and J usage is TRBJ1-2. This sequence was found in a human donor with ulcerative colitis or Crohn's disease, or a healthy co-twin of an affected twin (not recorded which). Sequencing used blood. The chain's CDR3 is CASSQEGQRTMNGYTF.